This is a list of T cell receptor beta chains from one sample in a study of T cell repertoires in cytomegalovirus infection. TCRdb re-called the reads through MiXCR, storing one row per CDR3 protein. This table holds about 310,000 distinct CDR3 sequences, 25% found once. Antigens for these TCRs are unknown. The input for sequencing was cultured PBMCs, taken from culture after CMV antigen stimulation. These receptors originate from a human donor in good health (CMV status not recorded). Some clones in this sample may be carry-over from other donors' samples. Each CDR3 is given with its conserved first and last residue. D genes are given only for firm matches. A clone size is listed for some rows: how often the clone was seen (once, few, many), or a class if it is expanded.

j_call d_call v_call clone_size cdr3_nt cdr3_aa
TRBJ1-1 TRBD1 TRBV7-9 many TGTGCCAGCAGCTTAGGACAGGGATTCACTGAAGCTTTCTTT CASSLGQGFTEAFF
TRBJ2-2 - TRBV4-3 - TGCGCCAGCAGCCAGCAGGGGGAGGGGGCCGGGGAGCTGTTTTTT CASSQQGEGAGELFF
TRBJ2-7 - TRBV13 few TGTGCCAGCAGCCCGTTAGGGGTAAACGGCCCCGACGATTACGAGCAGTACTTC CASSPLGVNGPDDYEQYF
TRBJ2-5 TRBD2 TRBV5-1 many TGCGCCAGCAGCCCGGTTTTGGGACTAGCGGAAGAGACCCAGTACTTC CASSPVLGLAEETQYF
TRBJ2-1 - TRBV9 - TGTGCCAGCAGCCCCCGGACTATTAGCTCCTACAATGAGCAGTTCTTC CASSPRTISSYNEQFF
TRBJ2-5 TRBD1 TRBV7-2 few TGTGCCAGCAGCTTAGTAGGGGGCCGTAACCAAGAGACCCAGTACTTC CASSLVGGRNQETQYF
TRBJ2-7 TRBD2 TRBV6-2/TRBV6-3 - TGTGCCAGCAGTTACTCGACACTAGCGACCTACGAGCAGTACTTC CASSYSTLATYEQYF
TRBJ2-1 TRBD2 TRBV18 - TGTGCCAGCTCACCACGGGCTAGCGGGAGGCCATGGGATGAGCAGTTCTTC CASSPRASGRPWDEQFF
TRBJ2-7 TRBD2 TRBV6-2/TRBV6-3 - TGTGCCAGCACACCGGGACTAGCGGGAGGTACCTCCTACGAGCAGTACTTC CASTPGLAGGTSYEQYF
TRBJ2-6 - TRBV29-1 once TGCAGCGTTGGTCCGGCGAGGGCTGGGGCCAACGTCCTGACTTTC CSVGPARAGANVLTF
TRBJ2-7 TRBD1 TRBV7-9 many TGTGCCAGCAGCTTAACAGGGGGCTCCTACGAGCAGTACTTC CASSLTGGSYEQYF
TRBJ2-1 - TRBV2 many TGTGCCAGCAGTCCAGAGTACTATGAGCAGTTCTTC CASSPEYYEQFF
TRBJ2-3 TRBD1 TRBV20-1 - TGCAGTGCTAACCCGCCGGGACAGATCACAGATACGCAGTATTTT CSANPPGQITDTQYF
TRBJ2-2 - TRBV6-1 - TGTGCCAGCAGTAAACGGGAGACCGGGGAGCTGTTTTTT CASSKRETGELFF
TRBJ2-1 TRBD1 TRBV7-9 few TGTGCCAGCAGCGCCGGGACAGTGGGGAATGAGCAGTTCTTC CASSAGTVGNEQFF
TRBJ2-1 - TRBV19 few TGTGCCAGTAGTATTGGGCCGGCCAATGAGCAGTTCTTC CASSIGPANEQFF
TRBJ2-1 TRBD2 TRBV12-3/TRBV12-4 few TGTGCCAGCAGTTTAAGACTAGGACTAGCTAATAATGAGCAGTTCTTC CASSLRLGLANNEQFF
TRBJ1-2 - TRBV11-1 - TGTGCCAGCAGCTCCGTCGAGGGATCTTATGGCTACACCTTC CASSSVEGSYGYTF
TRBJ2-6 - TRBV19 few TGTGCCAGTAGTGCGATCTCTGGGGCCAACGTCCTGACTTTC CASSAISGANVLTF
TRBJ2-1 - TRBV7-2 many TGTGCCAGCAGCTTAGGTGTGGGTGGGAGCCCCCCCTACAATGAGCAGTTCTTC CASSLGVGGSPPYNEQFF
TRBJ1-1 TRBD1 TRBV7-2 many TGTGCCAGCAGCTTAGGTCTCACAGGGGGTCGGGCCCGGGCTTTCTTT CASSLGLTGGRARAFF
TRBJ2-1 - TRBV19 - TGTGCCAGTACCCCGCTAGTGGGAGGCCGGTATGAGCAGTTCTTC CASTPLVGGRYEQFF
TRBJ2-7 - TRBV6-2/TRBV6-3 - TGTGCCAGCAGCCGATCACCGACCTCCTACGAGCAGTACTTC CASSRSPTSYEQYF
TRBJ2-1 TRBD2 TRBV6-2/TRBV6-3 many TGTGCCAGTGGACTAGCGGGAGGAGGTGAGCAGTTCTTC CASGLAGGGEQFF
TRBJ2-3 TRBD1 TRBV27 few TGTGCCAGCAGTGTCAGGGGGCCGAGCACAGATACGCAGTATTTT CASSVRGPSTDTQYF
TRBJ1-4 - TRBV5-1 - TGCGCCAGCAGCTTGACGGACGATAATGAAAAACTGTTTTTT CASSLTDDNEKLFF
TRBJ2-2 TRBD1 TRBV6-4 - TGTGCCAGCAGTGAGGGACAGGGTGTGACCGGGGAGCTGTTTTTT CASSEGQGVTGELFF
TRBJ2-6 - TRBV4-2 once TGTGCCAGCAGCCCAAGACATGGAAGGGCAAGCTCTGGGGCCAACGTCCTGACTTTC CASSPRHGRASSGANVLTF
TRBJ2-3 - TRBV2 few TGTGCCAGCAGTGAACTATCCCGGGCAGATACGCAGTATTTT CASSELSRADTQYF
TRBJ1-5 - TRBV27 - TGTGCCAGCAGTTTAGGAAAGGGTCAGCCCCAGCATTTT CASSLGKGQPQHF
TRBJ1-6 - TRBV11-3 few TGTGCCAGCAGCTCCGGGGGGAATTCACCCCTCCACTTT CASSSGGNSPLHF
TRBJ1-1 - TRBV4-1 few TGCGCCAGCAGCCAAGAGCGGGAGAGGGCTTTCTTT CASSQERERAFF
TRBJ2-5 - TRBV6-1 many TGTGCCAGCAGTGATAGTGTTCGAGGGACCCAGTACTTC CASSDSVRGTQYF
TRBJ2-7 - TRBV19 few TGTGCCAGTAGTATTACCGGGGGTTCCTACGAGCAGTACTTC CASSITGGSYEQYF
TRBJ2-1 - TRBV4-3 - TGCGCCAGCAGCCACCAAGTAACCGATGAGCAGTTCTTC CASSHQVTDEQFF
TRBJ2-7 - TRBV28 - TGTGCCAGCAGTTCGACTAGTTACGAGCAGTACTTC CASSSTSYEQYF
TRBJ1-6 TRBD1 TRBV7-2 many TGTGCCAGCAGCTTAAGGCCCCCCCGACAGGGTTCACCCCTCCACTTT CASSLRPPRQGSPLHF
TRBJ2-1 TRBD2 TRBV19 - TGTGCCAGTAGTAGGGCTAGCGGGGTCTACAATGAGCAGTTCTTC CASSRASGVYNEQFF
TRBJ2-7 - TRBV6-2/TRBV6-3 - TGTGCCAGCGCTACCTCCTACGAGCAGTACTTC CASATSYEQYF
TRBJ2-5 TRBD2 TRBV4-1 - TGCGCCAGCAGCCGATTAGGGCTAGCGGGAGGTTGGGAGACCCAGTACTTC CASSRLGLAGGWETQYF
TRBJ2-7 - TRBV6-5 - TGTGCCAGCACCCCCTCGGGGCGCTACGAGCAGTACTTC CASTPSGRYEQYF
TRBJ2-5 - TRBV12-3/TRBV12-4 - TGTGCCAGCAGTTTAGGGTCAGCTCAAGAGACCCAGTACTTC CASSLGSAQETQYF
TRBJ1-2 - TRBV24-1 - TGTGCCACCAGTGATTTTGTGGAGGGCGGAGGCTATGGCTACACCTTC CATSDFVEGGGYGYTF
TRBJ1-2 TRBD1 TRBV30 once TGTGCCTGGAGTAATATGGGACAGGGGAACTATGGCTACACCTTC CAWSNMGQGNYGYTF
TRBJ2-7 - TRBV19 - TGTGCCAGTAGTATAACCCTCGGGACCCCCCACGAGCAGTACTTC CASSITLGTPHEQYF
TRBJ2-7 - TRBV4-2 many TGTGCCAGCAGCCAAGAGGGGGGCTACGAGCAGTACTTC CASSQEGGYEQYF
TRBJ2-6 - TRBV7-2 many TGTGCCAGCAGCCTTACTGTCTCTGGGGCCAACGTCCTGACTTTC CASSLTVSGANVLTF
TRBJ2-1 - TRBV12-3/TRBV12-4 few TGTGCCAGCAGAAGGTATTCGGGAGACAATGAGCAGTTCTTC CASRRYSGDNEQFF
TRBJ2-1 - TRBV2 - TGTGCCAGCAGTGACCTAGCCCCCTACAATGAGCAGTTCTTC CASSDLAPYNEQFF
TRBJ2-1 - TRBV15 few TGTGCCACCAGCCCTCGCGGTGGCCATGAGCAGTTCTTC CATSPRGGHEQFF
TRBJ2-7 TRBD1 TRBV7-2 many TGTGCCAGCAGCTTAAGGGACAGAGGGTGGTCCTACGAGCAGTACTTC CASSLRDRGWSYEQYF
TRBJ1-1 TRBD1 TRBV4-3 - TGCGCCAGCAGCCAGGGACAGTACACTGAAGCTTTCTTT CASSQGQYTEAFF
TRBJ2-1 TRBD2 TRBV20-1 few TGCAGTGCTTGGGCGACTAGCGGGAGAGCTAGTGAGCAGTTCTTC CSAWATSGRASEQFF
TRBJ1-2 - TRBV20-1 many TGCAGTGCTAGGCCCCGGGGAGGCTATGGCTACACCTTC CSARPRGGYGYTF